Reported below is one T cell receptor (beta chain). V lost 3 bases to trimming and J lost 2 bases, with 10 bases between them. The CDR3 spans 14 residues. Germline V gene data show CDR1 as SEHNR and CDR2 as FQNEAQ (reference sequence). Using a J-beta primer mix together with a sample-barcoded 5' primer, a second PCR was run for roughly 7 to 11 cycles. One entry per CDR3 protein, called by TCRdb with MiXCR from the 5' RACE reads. The data contain approximately 1.5 million distinct CDR3 sequences, roughly a third of them singletons. This specimen belongs to a study of blood T cells in healthy people across ages.

Sequences were obtained from blood. The sequence was collected from a young woman in good health. The genes are TRBV7-9 and TRBJ2-5; tentatively, D is TRBD1 (6 bases). This CDR3 reads CASSFDRYQETQYF. The CDR3 DNA reads TGTGCCAGCAGCTTCGACAGGTATCAAGAGACCCAGTACTTC.